These 32 T cell receptor beta chains share one sample of origin, sequenced in a study of blood T cell repertoires in COVID-19. Sequencing used immunoSEQ multiplex PCR; TCRdb keeps in-frame clones, though not all of them. The sample consists of about 270,000 clones, about 87% of them appearing once. Sequenced input: peripheral blood. These receptor sequences come from a human donor in a cohort sampled during active COVID-19.

The chain uses TRBV29-1 and TRBJ1-1; TRBD1 is a possible D gene (6 bases). The V gene's germline CDR1 is SQVTM and CDR2 ANQGSEA. This CDR3 has 12 residues. The ends were cut back, 7 bases at V and 6 bases at J, with 15 bases in the middle. The CDR3 DNA sequence: TGCAGCGGCCAAGCGGGGGGCTCTGAAGCTTTCTTT. Encoded protein: CSGQAGGSEAFF.

Only one count was recorded for this clone. The rearrangement joins TRBV9 to TRBJ1-5, with D perhaps matching TRBD1 (5 bases). Germline V gene lookup returns CDR1 SGDLS and CDR2 YYNGEE. The CDR3 contains 15 residues. The V gene lost 4 bases and the J gene lost 0 bases, with 11 bases spanning the gap. The DNA of the CDR3 is TGTGCCAGCAGCCCCGACAGCTATAGCAATCAGCCCCAGCATTTT. This encodes CASSPDSYSNQPQHF.

V and J are TRBV5-1 and TRBJ1-2; 7 nucleotides align to TRBD1. The germline CDR1 and CDR2 sequences are SGHRS and YFSETQ. The V segment lost 4 bases and the J segment 3 bases; nucleotides outside the gene matches: 9. This CDR3 is 15 amino acids long. CDR3 sequence (DNA): TGCGCCAGCAGCGCCTACTCCGGGACAGACTATGGCTACACCTTC. Its translation is CASSAYSGTDYGYTF. Combining the CDR3 with reference TRBV5-1 and TRBJ1-2 gives the whole variable domain KAGVTQTPRYLIKTRGQQVTLSCSPISGHRSVSWYQQTPGQGLQFLFEYFSETQRNKGNFPGRFSGRQFSNSRSEMNVSTLELGDSALYLCASSAYSGTDYGYTFGSGTRLTVV.

The CDR3 DNA is TGCGCCAGCAGCCCATCAGTTCCAATAGGGGGTCTCCGGTGCGAGCAGTACTTC. Protein product: CASSPSVPIGGLRCEQYF. The chain employs TRBV4-3 and TRBJ2-7; D possibly corresponds to TRBD1 (6 bases). The V gene lost 4 bases and the J gene lost 6 bases, with 28 bases spanning the gap. The CDR3 extends over 18 amino acids. CDR1 and CDR2 from the germline V gene are LGHNA and YSLEER.

J is TRBJ2-2 and V is TRBV25-1, with 7 bases that match TRBD1. This CDR3 comprises 13 residues. V shed 6 bases and J 6 bases; nucleotides not matched to a gene: 4. Germline V gene lookup returns CDR1 MGHDK and CDR2 SYGVNS. This CDR3 reads CASRRQGSGELFF. CDR3 in DNA: TGTGCCAGCAGAAGACAGGGTTCCGGGGAGCTGTTTTTT.

This clone has only one observation. The chain links TRBV7-9 to TRBJ2-2; TRBD2 matches 8 bases. Looked up from germline, CDR1 is SEHNR and CDR2 is FQNEAQ (reference sequence). The CDR3 has 15 amino acids. V was clipped by 8 bases and J by 1 base; unmatched bases: 6. As DNA, the CDR3 is TGTGCCAGCGGAGCGGGAGAGGGGAACACCGGGGAGCTGTTTTTT. It is translated as CASGAGEGNTGELFF.

This clone has only a few counts. The CDR3 loop is CASSSQTYGELFF. DNA for the CDR3: TGTGCCAGCAGCTCCCAAACTTACGGGGAGCTGTTTTTT. The chain combines TRBV11-3 with TRBJ2-2; no clear D. CDR3 length: 13 amino acids. Germline CDR1 is SGHNT and CDR2 is YENEEA. Trimming took 4 bases from V and 7 from J, leaving 10 bases between them.

This clone was seen only a few times. The rearrangement links TRBV18 to TRBJ1-1; D is possibly TRBD1 (5 bases). Looked up from germline, CDR1 is KGHSH and CDR2 is LQKENI. The CDR3 length is 13 residues. V was shortened by 4 bases and J by 8 bases, with 14 bases between the two germline ends. CDR3: CASSRGGTVEAFF. The CDR3 DNA is TGTGCCAGCTCACGGGGGGGAACTGTGGAAGCTTTCTTT.

The chain carries TRBV2 and TRBJ2-1, with D possibly being TRBD1 (5 bases). V was pared by 5 bases and J by 10 bases, with 15 bases between. Germline assignment: CDR1 SNHLY and CDR2 FYNNEI. The CDR3 consists of 13 residues. CDR3 in amino acids: CASSPRDRREQFF. The CDR3 coding sequence is TGTGCCAGCAGTCCCCGAGACAGACGCGAGCAGTTCTTC.

The V gene is TRBV18, the J gene TRBJ2-7, with a possible D match to TRBD2 (6 bases). Trimming shortened V by 3 bases and J by 5 bases, and 14 bases separated the two germline ends. Germline lookup yields CDR1 KGHSH and CDR2 LQKENI. The CDR3 length is 14 residues. The CDR3 region has the DNA TGTGCCAGCTCACCCCTCGGAGGGAAGAACGAGCAGTACTTC. Residues: CASSPLGGKNEQYF.

The chain combines TRBV12-3 or TRBV12-4 with TRBJ1-1; D is unclear. The CDR3 runs 13 residues. V lost 6 bases, J lost 3 bases, and 11 bases lay in between. CDR3: CASRNTVDTEAFF. In DNA form, the CDR3 reads TGTGCCAGCAGAAACACCGTCGACACTGAAGCTTTCTTT.

This chain joins TRBV2 and TRBJ2-7; 7 bases align to TRBD2. CDR1 SNHLY and CDR2 FYNNEI come from the germline V gene. This CDR3 is 14 amino acids long. V shed 4 bases, J shed 1 base, and the junction held 4 bases outside the gene matches. The CDR3 here is CASSGGLPSYEQYF. The CDR3, as DNA: TGTGCCAGCAGTGGGGGACTACCGTCCTACGAGCAGTACTTC.

V is TRBV6-5 and J is TRBJ1-1; 7 bases align to TRBD1. Looked up from germline, CDR1 is MNHEY and CDR2 is SVGAGI. This CDR3 region has 15 residues. Unmatched junction bases numbered 12, after V lost 6 bases and J lost 5 bases. Here the CDR3 reads CASRPTGRVMTEAFF. The CDR3 region has the DNA TGTGCCAGCAGGCCGACAGGGAGAGTGATGACTGAAGCTTTCTTT.

The chain recombines TRBV12-5 with TRBJ2-5; a weak D match, TRBD1 (5 bases). The CDR3 has 13 amino acids. Germline values: CDR1 LGHNT, CDR2 FRNRAP. V was shortened by 5 bases and J by 5 bases, with 12 bases between the two germline ends. CDR3 bases: TGTGCTAGTGGTGGCCGGACAAGTGAGACCCAGTACTTC. Translation: CASGGRTSETQYF.

This chain connects TRBV27 to TRBJ1-3; D is possibly TRBD1 (5 bases). Germline V CDR1 and CDR2: MNHEY, SMNVEV (reference sequence). The CDR3 has 14 residues. V shed 5 bases and J shed 2 bases, with 10 bases lying between them. The CDR3 sequence: CASSPPGAGNTIYF. The DNA of the CDR3 is TGTGCCAGCAGTCCCCCGGGGGCTGGAAACACCATATATTTT.

The rearrangement links TRBV2 to TRBJ2-3, with D possibly matching TRBD1 (5 bases). V lost 8 bases, J lost 2 bases, and 11 bases lay in between. Germline loops: CDR1 SNHLY, CDR2 FYNNEI. The CDR3 loop spans 13 amino acids. For the CDR3, the DNA is TGTGCCAGCGACAACAGGTACACAGATACGCAGTATTTT. Amino acids: CASDNRYTDTQYF.

CDR3 loop: CASSVGGGGIQETQYF. CDR3 coding DNA: TGTGCCAGCAGCGTAGGAGGGGGTGGAATTCAAGAGACCCAGTACTTC. The rearrangement joins TRBV9 to TRBJ2-5; possible D gene TRBD1, 6 bases. The germline V gene encodes CDR1 SGDLS and CDR2 YYNGEE. CDR3 size: 16 residues. Trimming stripped 0 bases from V and 2 bases from J, with 14 bases between.

This clone was seen more than once but under ten times. CDR3 sequence: CASSQDWGTYEQYF. The CDR3 region has the DNA TGCGCCAGCAGCCAAGATTGGGGCACCTACGAGCAGTACTTC. The chain is built from TRBV4-1 and TRBJ2-7, with D maybe TRBD1 (5 bases). Germline CDR1 MGHRA, CDR2 YSYEKL. This CDR3 contains 14 residues. Trimming stripped 0 bases from V and 2 bases from J, with 8 bases between.

To note about this clone: This sample includes further DNA sequences coding for the same CDR3. The genes are TRBV29-1 and TRBJ1-1; D gene uncertain. CDR3 size: 11 residues. From germline, CDR1 is SQVTM and CDR2 ANQGSEA. Trimming took off 3 bases at V and 6 bases at J, with 8 bases between the two ends. CDR3 bases: TGCAGCGTTGATCGGGGTGCTGAAGCTTTCTTT. This codes for CSVDRGAEAFF.

This rearrangement joins TRBV5-1 to TRBJ2-1; 9 bases match TRBD2. The CDR3 length is 15 residues. The J segment lost 8 bases and the V segment lost 3 bases, leaving 9 bases of the junction unmatched. From germline, CDR1 is SGHRS and CDR2 YFSETQ. The CDR3 DNA is TGCGCCAGCAGCTCTGGGATAGCGGGAGTGGATGAGCAGTTCTTC. It is translated as CASSSGIAGVDEQFF.

The chain employs TRBV7-2 and TRBJ1-3, with 7 bases identical to TRBD1. Per the germline V gene, CDR1 is SGHTA and CDR2 is FQGNSA. This CDR3 is 14 amino acids long. J was trimmed by 5 bases and V by 4 bases; bases with no gene match: 5. The chain's CDR3 is CASSSDRVRNTIYF. In DNA form, the CDR3 reads TGTGCCAGCAGCTCCGACAGGGTACGAAACACCATATATTTT.

Notes on this clone: The same CDR3 is also encoded by other DNA sequences in this sample. The V call is TRBV9, the J call TRBJ2-7, with 8 positions matching TRBD1. CDR3 length: 15 amino acids. Per the germline V gene, CDR1 is SGDLS and CDR2 is YYNGEE. After removal of 0 bases from V and 2 bases from J, the junction contained 4 bases not matched to a gene. The CDR3 nucleotides are TGTGCCAGCAGCGTAGGGGCAGGGGGCACCTACGAGCAGTACTTC. Its protein product is CASSVGAGGTYEQYF.

This clone was detected only a few times. The chain carries TRBV19 and TRBJ2-5, with D perhaps matching TRBD2 (5 bases). V dropped 3 bases and J dropped 9 bases, with 17 bases sitting between them. In germline, CDR1 is LNHDA, CDR2 SQIVND (reference sequence). CDR3 length: 14 amino acids. As DNA, the CDR3 is TGTGCCAGTAGTATCGACGGACCCCTGGGAGCCCAGTACTTC. Protein sequence: CASSIDGPLGAQYF.

The chain recombines TRBV5-4 with TRBJ1-1; D not certain. Trimming pared 6 bases from V and 1 base from J, leaving 10 bases between. CDR3 length: 13 residues. Germline V gene lookup returns CDR1 SGHNT and CDR2 YYREEE (reference sequence). CDR3 nucleotides: TGTGCCAGCACCCTGCCAGGGAACACTGAAGCTTTCTTT. Translation: CASTLPGNTEAFF.

The V gene is TRBV4-1, the J gene TRBJ2-1; D remains unclear. V lost 1 base and J lost 8, with 12 bases in between. Germline V gene sequence: CDR1 MGHRA, CDR2 YSYEKL. The CDR3 is 14 residues long. The chain's CDR3 is CASSQVTINYEQFF. CDR3 DNA sequence: TGCGCCAGCAGCCAAGTGACAATAAACTATGAGCAGTTCTTC.

This chain connects TRBV6-6 to TRBJ1-5, with a weak D call TRBD1 (5 bases). The CDR3 is made up of 18 amino acids. The V gene's germline CDR1 is MNHNY and CDR2 SVGAGI (reference sequence). Trimming took off 5 bases at V and 0 bases at J, with 20 bases between the two ends. CDR3: CASSQTGVASYSNQPQHF. The CDR3 DNA is TGTGCCAGCAGTCAAACAGGTGTTGCCTCTTATAGCAATCAGCCCCAGCATTTT.

The chain links TRBV9 to TRBJ1-2; 8 bases agree with TRBD1. CDR1 and CDR2 (germline): SGDLS, YYNGEE. The J segment lost 7 bases and the V segment lost 0 bases, leaving 11 bases of the junction unmatched. The CDR3 totals 16 residues. The CDR3, as DNA: TGTGCCAGCAGCGTAGATGGGTGGGACAGGAAGCTTGGCTACACCTTC. Its protein is CASSVDGWDRKLGYTF.

This clone was detected only once. The rearrangement uses TRBV27 and TRBJ2-4; D unresolved. The length of the CDR3 is 15 residues. V was cut by 2 bases and J by 1 base, with 9 bases left in between. Germline lookup yields CDR1 MNHEY and CDR2 SMNVEV (reference sequence). Here the CDR3 reads CASSLQRSAKNIQYF. The CDR3 nucleotides read TGTGCCAGCAGTTTACAGCGTTCCGCCAAAAACATTCAGTACTTC.

V and J are TRBV6-5 and TRBJ2-2, with unresolved D. Trimming cost V 6 bases and J 1 base, with 9 bases left between them. The CDR3 runs to 14 residues. Germline V gene lookup returns CDR1 MNHEY and CDR2 SVGAGI. The CDR3 sequence is CASSDLLNTGELFF. CDR3 DNA sequence: TGTGCCAGCAGCGACTTACTGAACACCGGGGAGCTGTTTTTT.

V gene TRBV7-2 combines with J gene TRBJ2-1; 12 nucleotides line up with TRBD2. V lost 2 bases and J lost 9; bases outside the gene matches: 8. Germline V gives CDR1 SGHTA, CDR2 FQGNSA. This CDR3 spans 16 amino acids. The CDR3 loop reads CASSLYGLAGGAEQFF. The CDR3 region has the DNA TGTGCCAGCAGCTTATACGGTCTAGCGGGGGGGGCTGAGCAGTTCTTC. The whole variable domain, filled in from reference TRBV7-2 and TRBJ2-1, reads GAGVSQSPSNKVTEKGKDVELRCDPISGHTALYWYRQSLGQGLEFLIYFQGNSAPDKSGLPSDRFSAERTGGSVSTLTIQRTQQEDSAVYLCASSLYGLAGGAEQFFGPGTRLTVL.

The CDR3: CASSFLAGGAGETQYF. The CDR3 coding sequence is TGTGCCAGCAGCTTCCTGGCGGGAGGGGCGGGGGAGACCCAGTACTTC. The rearrangement uses TRBV5-4 and TRBJ2-5; TRBD2 agrees at 9 bases. CDR3 length equals 16 residues. Trimming at V came to 2 bases and at J to 5 bases, leaving 10 bases not matched to a gene. The germline V gene has CDR1 SGHNT and CDR2 YYREEE (reference sequence).

The gene calls are TRBV11-2 and TRBJ1-2, with 7 bases that match TRBD1. With V trimmed by 5 bases and J by 0 bases, 3 bases remained unmatched. From germline, CDR1 is SGHAT and CDR2 FQNNGV. CDR3 length equals 14 residues. DNA of the CDR3: TGTGCCAGCAGCAGGGGGCCTACTAACTATGGCTACACCTTC. This sequence encodes CASSRGPTNYGYTF.